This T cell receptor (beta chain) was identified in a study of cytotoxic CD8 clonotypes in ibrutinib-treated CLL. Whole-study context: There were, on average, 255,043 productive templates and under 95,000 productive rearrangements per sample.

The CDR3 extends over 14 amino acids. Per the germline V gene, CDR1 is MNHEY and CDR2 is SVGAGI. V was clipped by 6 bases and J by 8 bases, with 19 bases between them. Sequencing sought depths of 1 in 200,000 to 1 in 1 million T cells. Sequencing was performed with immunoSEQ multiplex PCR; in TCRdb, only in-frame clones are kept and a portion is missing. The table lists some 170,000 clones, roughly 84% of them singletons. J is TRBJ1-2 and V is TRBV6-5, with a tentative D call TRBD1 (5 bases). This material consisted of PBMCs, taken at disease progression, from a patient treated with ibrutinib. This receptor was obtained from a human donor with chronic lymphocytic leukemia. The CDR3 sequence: CASSPPPGGKGYTF. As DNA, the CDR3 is TGTGCCAGCAGCCCGCCCCCCGGGGGTAAGGGCTACACCTTC.